The next 28 T cell receptor beta chains were all read from a single sample in a study of CD8 T cell repertoires and HIV-1 epitope variants (dated by TCRdb to about 2020). Libraries were made using the immunoSEQ multiplex PCR assay. TCRdb holds this immuneACCESS table with in-frame rearrangements only. Some clones are missing; in checked studies, unresolved V genes explain under half, and the rest has no known cause. The table for this sample lists about 95,000 clones; 60% to 80% of them were counted only once. Roughly 24% of the sample comes from the top ten. Sequencing used uncultured baseline CD8+ T cells from peripheral blood mononuclear cells (PBMCs). These receptors were collected from a male donor with HIV.

This chain's CDR3 is CASSPLRLNEQFF. The DNA for the CDR3 is TGTGCCAGCAGCCCACTCCGCCTAAATGAGCAGTTCTTC. The chain joins TRBV7-2 to TRBJ2-1; D is unclear. Germline CDR1 SGHTA, CDR2 FQGNSA. The CDR3 spans 13 residues. V shed 5 bases and J shed 7 bases, with 12 bases lying between them.

V is TRBV29-1 and J is TRBJ2-7, with D perhaps TRBD2 (7 bases). CDR3 length equals 14 residues. Germline CDR1 SQVTM, CDR2 ANQGSEA. With 5 bases removed from V and 4 bases from J, the gap between germline ends came to 18 bases. The CDR3 loop is CSVLKGGGSYEQYF. The CDR3 DNA is TGCAGCGTTCTTAAGGGGGGCGGGAGTTACGAGCAGTACTTC.

This clone is a singleton in its sample. V gene TRBV4-2 combines with J gene TRBJ2-3, with TRBD2 matching 13 bases. Germline V gives CDR1 LGHNA, CDR2 YNFKEQ. The CDR3 sequence is 20 residues long. After removal of 4 bases from V and 0 bases from J, the junction contained 13 bases not matched to a gene. CDR3: CASSRRLAGGLATSTDTQYF. CDR3 DNA: TGTGCCAGCAGCCGTAGACTAGCGGGGGGTTTAGCCACTAGCACAGATACGCAGTATTTT.

The chain combines TRBV7-2 with TRBJ1-2; possible D gene TRBD1, 6 bases. The length of the CDR3 is 15 residues. CDR1 and CDR2 (germline): SGHTA, FQGNSA. Trimming removed 4 bases from V and 4 bases from J, with 16 bases in between. The CDR3 DNA follows: TGTGCCAGCAGCTCGAGAGGGGGGCAGGGCTATGGCTACACCTTC. The encoded protein is CASSSRGGQGYGYTF.

This clone appeared once. V usage is TRBV7-2 and J usage is TRBJ2-2, with a tentative D call TRBD2 (6 bases). V was clipped by 4 bases and J by 0 bases, with 9 bases between them. CDR3 size: 15 residues. CDR1 is SGHTA and CDR2 is FQGNSA in the germline V gene. CDR3 sequence (DNA): TGTGCCAGCAGCTGGGGCGGGGCGAACACCGGGGAGCTGTTTTTT. This sequence encodes CASSWGGANTGELFF.

The chain couples TRBV27 to TRBJ2-1; possible D gene TRBD2, 5 bases. Germline CDR1 MNHEY, CDR2 SMNVEV (reference sequence). The CDR3 runs to 16 residues. The V end was cut by 8 bases, the J end by 9 bases, with 26 bases between. The DNA for the CDR3 is TGTGCCAGCTTGGGGTTCCCGGGCGGGCGGGCGAGTGAGCAGTTCTTC. Its protein product is CASLGFPGGRASEQFF.

This chain links TRBV7-6 with TRBJ2-3, with TRBD2 matching over 8 bases. This CDR3 contains 16 residues. The germline CDR1 and CDR2 sequences are SGHVS and FNYEAQ. With 5 bases clipped from V and 4 bases from J, the junction kept 11 bases outside the gene matches. CDR3 DNA sequence: TGTGCCAGCAGCCTGAACCTCGGGGGGGTGGCAGATACGCAGTATTTT. Translation: CASSLNLGGVADTQYF.

V is TRBV27 and J is TRBJ2-1; possibly TRBD2 for D (5 bases). Germline CDR1 is MNHEY and CDR2 is SMNVEV (reference sequence). This CDR3 comprises 16 residues. V dropped 5 bases and J dropped 3 bases, with 17 bases sitting between them. The CDR3 reads CASSAPTSDYYNEQFF. The CDR3, as DNA: TGTGCCAGCAGTGCCCCCACTAGTGACTACTACAATGAGCAGTTCTTC.

This clone was seen only a few times. Here the CDR3 DNA reads TGTGCCAGCAGTGCATCCCCCGGGACTAGCGGGAGGAGACACACAGATACGCAGTATTTT. Translated: CASSASPGTSGRRHTDTQYF. The J gene is TRBJ2-3, the V gene TRBV27, with 15 bases aligning to TRBD2. CDR1 MNHEY and CDR2 SMNVEV come from the germline V gene (reference sequence). V lost 5 bases, J lost 2 bases, and 14 bases stayed unmatched. The CDR3 extends over 20 amino acids.

This chain connects TRBV5-1 to TRBJ2-7; 7 nucleotides agree with TRBD1. V lost 7 bases to trimming and J lost 0 bases; unmatched junction nucleotides: 16. This CDR3 is built from 17 residues. The germline V gene has CDR1 SGHRS and CDR2 YFSETQ. CDR3 DNA sequence: TGCGCCAGCTCTCCGGGCGCCAGGGGGTGGCCCTCCTACGAGCAGTACTTC. Encoded protein: CASSPGARGWPSYEQYF. The complete variable domain, with remaining parts taken from reference TRBV5-1 and TRBJ2-7, reads KAGVTQTPRYLIKTRGQQVTLSCSPISGHRSVSWYQQTPGQGLQFLFEYFSETQRNKGNFPGRFSGRQFSNSRSEMNVSTLELGDSALYLCASSPGARGWPSYEQYFGPGTRLTVT.

This chain connects TRBV7-8 to TRBJ2-7, with 7 positions matching TRBD1. V gave up 0 bases and J gave up 6 bases; unmatched junction bases: 8. Germline CDR1 reads SGHVS; CDR2 reads FQNEAQ. The CDR3 is 15 residues long. CDR3 in amino acids: CASSLALTGTVEQYF. The CDR3 DNA follows: TGTGCCAGCAGCTTAGCGTTGACAGGGACCGTCGAGCAGTACTTC.

This chain links TRBV10-3 with TRBJ1-1, with TRBD1 identical over 8 bases. This CDR3 comprises 13 residues. The J segment lost 4 bases and the V segment lost 6 bases, leaving 4 bases of the junction unmatched. CDR1 and CDR2 from the germline V gene are ENHRY and SYGVKD. The CDR3 nucleotides read TGTGCCATCAGGGCAGGGGGCTTCACTGAAGCTTTCTTT. This encodes CAIRAGGFTEAFF.

The rearrangement uses TRBV28 and TRBJ1-1; D remains ambiguous. This CDR3 contains 13 residues. CDR1 MDHEN and CDR2 SYDVKM come from the germline V gene. With 6 bases removed from V and 2 bases from J, the gap between germline ends came to 10 bases. CDR3 amino acids: CASSFGLNTEAFF. DNA for the CDR3: TGTGCCAGCAGCTTCGGACTTAACACTGAAGCTTTCTTT.

The rearrangement joins TRBV9 to TRBJ2-3, with D perhaps being TRBD1 or TRBD2 (5 bases each). The CDR3 has 15 amino acids. V was cut by 0 bases and J by 6 bases, with 14 bases left in between. Germline CDR1 is SGDLS and CDR2 is YYNGEE. CDR3 coding DNA: TGTGCCAGCAGCGTAGTAGGGGTAGCGATGGATACGCAGTATTTT. This sequence encodes CASSVVGVAMDTQYF.

The rearrangement uses TRBV5-1 and TRBJ2-2; D gene uncertain. Germline CDR1 reads SGHRS; CDR2 reads YFSETQ. Trimming pared 0 bases from V and 2 bases from J, leaving 2 bases between. CDR3 size: 13 residues. The CDR3 DNA sequence: TGCGCCAGCAGCTTGGCCAACACCGGGGAGCTGTTTTTT. This translates into CASSLANTGELFF.

This chain uses TRBV30 with TRBJ2-7, with a weak D call TRBD1 (6 bases). The germline V and J ends were trimmed by 4 bases and 0 bases, with 10 bases remaining between them. CDR3 size: 13 residues. The V gene's germline CDR1 is GTSNPN and CDR2 SVGIG (reference sequence). In nucleotides, the CDR3 is TGTGCCTGGACCGGGACATCCTCCTACGAGCAGTACTTC. Translating gives CAWTGTSSYEQYF. Filled out from reference TRBV30 and TRBJ2-7, the complete variable domain reads SQTIHQWPATLVQPVGSPLSLECTVEGTSNPNLYWYRQAAGRGLQLLFYSVGIGQISSEVPQNLSASRPQDRQFILSSKKLLLSDSGFYLCAWTGTSSYEQYFGPGTRLTVT.

The genes are TRBV5-1 and TRBJ1-4; D possibly corresponds to TRBD1 (6 bases). Germline V gene lookup returns CDR1 SGHRS and CDR2 YFSETQ. This CDR3 has 14 residues. V was clipped by 1 base and J by 6 bases, with 10 bases between them. CDR3 coding DNA: TGCGCCAGCAGCTTGCGGGGGGCGGATGAAAAACTGTTTTTT. As protein: CASSLRGADEKLFF.

V and J are TRBV7-2 and TRBJ2-6; D ambiguous. The V and J ends lost 5 bases and 0 bases respectively, with 11 bases between them. Germline V gene sequence: CDR1 SGHTA, CDR2 FQGNSA. The CDR3 spans 16 residues. As DNA, the CDR3 is TGTGCCAGCAGCCCTTCCGCCCGCTCTGGGGCCAACGTCCTGACTTTC. It yields the protein CASSPSARSGANVLTF.

V gene TRBV28 combines with J gene TRBJ2-7; 8 bases are shared with TRBD2. The CDR3 contains 17 residues. Losses at the gene ends were 0 bases for V and 1 base for J; bases not matched to a gene: 8. Germline V gene lookup returns CDR1 MDHEN and CDR2 SYDVKM. In nucleotides, the CDR3 is TGTGCCAGCAGTTTATGGACGGGGGGGTCCGGATCCTACGAGCAGTACTTC. Its protein product is CASSLWTGGSGSYEQYF. The full variable domain, its missing parts supplied by reference TRBV28 and TRBJ2-7, is DVKVTQSSRYLVKRTGEKVFLECVQDMDHENMFWYRQDPGLGLRLIYFSYDVKMKEKGDIPEGYSVSREKKERFSLILESASTNQTSMYLCASSLWTGGSGSYEQYFGPGTRLTVT.

This chain joins TRBV27 and TRBJ1-1; 7 positions agree with TRBD1. The CDR3 extends over 15 amino acids. Germline V CDR1 and CDR2: MNHEY, SMNVEV (reference sequence). Losses at the gene ends were 2 bases for V and 3 bases for J; bases not matched to a gene: 6. The CDR3 nucleotides read TGTGCCAGCAGTTTAAAAGGGGGCGCGTACACTGAAGCTTTCTTT. This codes for CASSLKGGAYTEAFF.

The chain is built from TRBV28 and TRBJ2-7; D is tentatively TRBD1 or TRBD2 (5 bases each). The CDR3 totals 12 residues. Trimming shortened V by 9 bases and J by 3 bases, and 12 bases separated the two germline ends. The V gene's germline CDR1 is MDHEN and CDR2 SYDVKM. In nucleotides, the CDR3 is TGTGCCAGTACTAGGACAAGCTACGAGCAGTACTTC. Translating gives CASTRTSYEQYF.

The chain is built from TRBV5-4 and TRBJ1-5; 9 nucleotides agree with TRBD1. J was trimmed by 1 base and V by 4 bases; bases with no gene match: 3. The CDR3 spans 15 residues. Germline lookup yields CDR1 SGHNT and CDR2 YYREEE (reference sequence). The CDR3, as DNA: TGTGCCAGCAGCCCCGGGACAGGGAGCAATCAGCCCCAGCATTTT. Encoded protein: CASSPGTGSNQPQHF.

This chain links TRBV5-4 with TRBJ1-1, with 9 bases that match TRBD1. With V trimmed by 4 bases and J by 5 bases, 9 bases remained unmatched. The CDR3 totals 15 residues. Germline values: CDR1 SGHNT, CDR2 YYREEE (reference sequence). In DNA form, the CDR3 reads TGTGCCAGCAGCCCCCCCGGGACAGGGTATACTGAAGCTTTCTTT. Encoded protein: CASSPPGTGYTEAFF.

This clone has a single count. This chain links TRBV10-3 with TRBJ2-1; 9 nucleotides line up with TRBD1. V shed 10 bases, J shed 2 bases, and the junction held 6 bases outside the gene matches. The CDR3 spans 14 residues. CDR1 ENHRY and CDR2 SYGVKD come from the germline V gene. CDR3 sequence (DNA): TGTGCCACGACGGGACAGGGAACCTACAATGAGCAGTTCTTC. It yields the protein CATTGQGTYNEQFF.

This clone was observed once. The rearrangement joins TRBV4-2 to TRBJ2-5, with TRBD2 identical over 8 bases. CDR1 is LGHNA, CDR2 YNFKEQ, per germline. The V and J ends lost 5 bases and 0 bases, in that order; junction bases with no gene match: 11. The CDR3 loop spans 17 amino acids. CDR3 loop: CASSLGAGAFHQETQYF. The DNA for the CDR3 is TGTGCCAGCAGCTTGGGAGCGGGGGCCTTCCACCAAGAGACCCAGTACTTC.

V and J are TRBV15 and TRBJ2-1; a possible D gene is TRBD1 (6 bases). The V and J ends lost 3 bases and 7 bases respectively, with 10 bases between them. Germline V CDR1 and CDR2: LNHNV, YYDKDF (reference sequence). This CDR3 has 13 amino acids. In nucleotides, the CDR3 is TGTGCCACCAGCAGGGACAGCAAGAATGAGCAGTTCTTC. Protein: CATSRDSKNEQFF.

This clone occurred a few times. The chain employs TRBV14 and TRBJ2-1; D gene unclear. The CDR3 has 16 residues. Trimming took off 1 base at V and 0 bases at J, with 10 bases between the two ends. Germline V gene data show CDR1 as SGHDN and CDR2 as FVKESK. This chain's CDR3 is CASSQVTSSSYNEQFF. CDR3 sequence (DNA): TGTGCCAGCAGCCAAGTTACTTCTAGCTCCTACAATGAGCAGTTCTTC.

The chain recombines TRBV6-6 with TRBJ1-1; no clear D. This CDR3 comprises 14 residues. Trimming pared 5 bases from V and 5 bases from J, leaving 15 bases between. In germline, CDR1 is MNHNY, CDR2 SVGAGI (reference sequence). The CDR3 loop reads CASSTFQVPTEAFF. The CDR3 DNA is TGTGCCAGCAGTACCTTCCAGGTGCCAACTGAAGCTTTCTTT.